This T cell receptor (beta chain) was recovered during a study of blood T cell repertoires in COVID-19. The wider study: Collection of acute and convalescent COVID-19 samples took place in the United States, Italy and Spain. T cells, B-cell-depleted T cells, or PBMCs provided the cDNA or gDNA that served as material.

Original methodology: Estimation of nucleated cell counts was performed using reference gene primer amplification. Assay: immunoSEQ multiplex PCR; the TCRdb copy retains only in-frame clones and omits some. That table is the source of V, J and clone size, and D and trimming were worked out from the DNA. Of 150,000 to 200,000 clones in the sample, more than 80% are singletons; the top ten hold 0.53%. The sequenced material came from peripheral blood. The sequence was collected from a man in his fifties with acute or convalescent COVID-19.

The CDR3 region is CASSVGISSYNSPLHF. CDR3 nucleotides: TGTGCCAGCAGCGTAGGAATTAGCTCCTATAATTCACCCCTCCACTTT. This chain uses TRBV9 with TRBJ1-6; no firm D call. Per the germline V gene, CDR1 is SGDLS and CDR2 is YYNGEE. The length of the CDR3 is 16 residues. V was pared by 0 bases and J by 0 bases, with 7 bases between. Supplemented by reference TRBV9 and TRBJ1-6, the full variable domain reads DSGVTQTPKHLITATGQRVTLRCSPRSGDLSVYWYQQSLDQGLQFLIQYYNGEERAKGNILERFSAQQFPDLHSELNLSSLELGDSALYFCASSVGISSYNSPLHFGNGTRLTVT.